The clone carrying this T cell receptor (beta chain) was detected a few times. This sample was included in a study of blood T cell repertoires in COVID-19. Assay used: immunoSEQ multiplex PCR; TCRdb lists only in-frame clones, some missing. The data hold more than 85,000 clones, with around 80% observed a single time. Trimming shortened V by 5 bases and J by 1 base, and 17 bases separated the two germline ends. The CDR3 length is 16 residues. Germline V gene lookup returns CDR1 SGHAT and CDR2 FQNNGV. This rearrangement joins TRBV11-2 to TRBJ1-2; D might be TRBD1 (6 bases). Sequencing was done on a sample of peripheral blood. The origin of this receptor is a man in his 70s with acute or convalescent COVID-19. The CDR3 DNA reads as TGTGCCAGCAGCCCACCTCCGGGACATAGTAACTATGGCTACACCTTC. Amino acid sequence: CASSPPPGHSNYGYTF.